This T cell receptor (beta chain) was identified during a study of early T cells in non-severe SARS-CoV-2 infection. One entry per CDR3 protein results from TCRdb running MiXCR on the 5' RACE reads. Here the sample spans 55,000 or so distinct CDR3 sequences, more than 9% being singletons. CDR3 length equals 16 residues. The V segment lost 9 bases and the J segment 2 bases; nucleotides outside the gene matches: 15. Germline V gene lookup returns CDR1 MGHRA and CDR2 YSYEKL. This clonotype turned up a few times. The origin of this receptor is an adult who was a healthcare worker with PCR-confirmed SARS-CoV-2 infection or an uninfected control (not recorded which). Sequenced: whole blood. The chain combines TRBV4-1 with TRBJ1-1, with TRBD1 identical over 7 bases. This CDR3 is CASYPIGTELNTEAFF. The DNA for the CDR3 is TGCGCCAGTTACCCTATCGGGACAGAATTAAACACTGAAGCTTTCTTT.